These 14 T cell receptor beta chains came from one sample sequenced in a study of beta chain features in type 1 diabetes. Expressed TCRB transcripts were sequenced, since all the RNA that had been isolated was reverse transcribed. Using immunoSEQ multiplex PCR, the repertoire was profiled, and TCRdb retains in-frame clones only, with some absent. The table has around 140,000 clones, less than 11% seen once. Sequencing was done on a sample of naive CD4+ T cells from blood. These TCRs come from a man aged 18 to 29 in good health.

This clone was seen only a few times. This chain joins TRBV6-5 and TRBJ2-7, with 7 bases that match TRBD1. The ends lost 6 bases at V and 5 bases at J; junction bases unmatched: 13. The CDR3 is 15 residues long. Germline V gives CDR1 MNHEY, CDR2 SVGAGI. The CDR3 coding sequence is TGTGCCAGCAGCCCCGAACAGGGGCCGTTACACGAGCAGTACTTC. Protein product: CASSPEQGPLHEQYF.

V gene TRBV10-1 combines with J gene TRBJ2-3; 8 bases match TRBD1. Trimming cost V 5 bases and J 4 bases; bases outside gene matches: 5. The V gene's germline CDR1 is WNHNN and CDR2 SYGVQD (reference sequence). This CDR3 is built from 14 residues. Here the CDR3 reads CASSRWTGSDTQYF. In nucleotides, the CDR3 is TGCGCCAGCAGTCGTTGGACAGGGTCAGATACGCAGTATTTT.

For the CDR3, the DNA is TGTGCCAGTAGTATGACCGGGACTGGGGCCCAAGAGACCCAGTACTTC. Protein: CASSMTGTGAQETQYF. The V and J genes are TRBV19 and TRBJ2-5, with a possible D match to TRBD2 (6 bases). From germline, CDR1 is LNHDA and CDR2 SQIVND (reference sequence). The length of the CDR3 is 16 residues. V lost 3 bases, J lost 1 base, and 15 bases lay in between.

The chain has TRBV19 and TRBJ2-3; TRBD1 is a possible D gene (5 bases). The germline V gene has CDR1 LNHDA and CDR2 SQIVND (reference sequence). This CDR3 comprises 14 residues. V was trimmed by 4 bases and J by 2 bases, leaving 10 bases between them. Here the CDR3 DNA reads TGTGCCAGTAGTAGGACAACTAACACAGATACGCAGTATTTT. Translating it yields CASSRTTNTDTQYF.

A few counts support this clone. The CDR3 spells CASRPGVINQPQHF. The CDR3 DNA is TGTGCCAGCAGGCCCGGAGTTATCAATCAGCCCCAGCATTTT. The V gene is TRBV27, the J gene TRBJ1-5; D is undetermined. The germline V and J ends were trimmed by 6 bases and 3 bases, with 12 bases remaining between them. The CDR3 consists of 14 residues. Per germline, CDR1 MNHEY and CDR2 SMNVEV (reference sequence).

This clone was seen a handful of times. The chain couples TRBV7-2 to TRBJ2-3; D remains unclear. Between the trimmed V and J ends, which lost 4 bases and 2 bases, there was a span of 10 bases. Germline CDR1 SGHTA, CDR2 FQGNSA. CDR3 length equals 14 residues. In DNA form, the CDR3 reads TGTGCCAGCAGCTCAGGATCCCTCACAGATACGCAGTATTTT. Its protein product is CASSSGSLTDTQYF. Together with reference TRBV7-2 and TRBJ2-3, the CDR3 gives the full variable domain: GAGVSQSPSNKVTEKGKDVELRCDPISGHTALYWYRQSLGQGLEFLIYFQGNSAPDKSGLPSDRFSAERTGGSVSTLTIQRTQQEDSAVYLCASSSGSLTDTQYFGPGTRLTVL.

This clone appeared once. Here the CDR3 DNA reads TGTGCCAGCTCACCAGACAGAGGAAACACCATATATTTT. This encodes CASSPDRGNTIYF. This chain joins TRBV18 and TRBJ1-3, with D tentatively TRBD1 (5 bases). Per the germline V gene, CDR1 is KGHSH and CDR2 is LQKENI. The length of the CDR3 is 13 residues. V was clipped by 2 bases and J by 4 bases, with 6 bases between them.

This clone was picked up a small number of times. V gene TRBV2 combines with J gene TRBJ2-4, with D perhaps TRBD2 (5 bases). CDR3 length equals 11 residues. V lost 1 base and J lost 14, with 9 bases in between. In germline, CDR1 is SNHLY, CDR2 FYNNEI. The CDR3 DNA reads TGTGCCAGCAGTGAAGTTGCAGCGGAGTACTTC. Its protein is CASSEVAAEYF.

This clone was counted between two and nine times. This rearrangement joins TRBV6-1 to TRBJ2-6; weak D call: TRBD1 (6 bases). The germline gives CDR1 MNHNS, CDR2 SASEGT. This CDR3 comprises 15 residues. Trimming removed 9 bases from V and 0 bases from J, with 12 bases in between. CDR3 DNA sequence: TGTGCCAGTCTGACAGGAAGCTCTGGGGCCAACGTCCTGACTTTC. Amino acid sequence: CASLTGSSGANVLTF.

The chain has TRBV7-2 and TRBJ2-7; 13 bases match TRBD2. This CDR3 has 17 amino acids. The J segment lost 4 bases and the V segment lost 4 bases, leaving 10 bases of the junction unmatched. In germline, CDR1 is SGHTA, CDR2 FQGNSA. CDR3 nucleotide sequence: TGTGCCAGCAGCTCAGCCATAACTAGCGGGGGGGCTTACGAGCAGTACTTC. Encoded protein: CASSSAITSGGAYEQYF.

CDR3 sequence reads: CASSFAGELFF. CDR3 bases: TGTGCCAGCAGCTTCGCCGGGGAGCTGTTTTTT. This sequence joins TRBV11-2 and TRBJ2-2, with D unresolved. CDR1 and CDR2 from the germline V gene are SGHAT and FQNNGV. The V and J ends lost 3 bases and 6 bases respectively, with 2 bases between them. The CDR3 loop spans 11 amino acids.

This clone came up a few times. The chain is built from TRBV18 and TRBJ1-2, with 9 nucleotides matching TRBD1. The ends lost 4 bases at V and 2 bases at J; junction bases unmatched: 14. This CDR3 comprises 18 residues. The germline V gene encodes CDR1 KGHSH and CDR2 LQKENI. CDR3 DNA sequence: TGTGCCAGCTCACTCACATCCCTAAAGGACAGGGGCAACTATGGCTACACCTTC. This codes for CASSLTSLKDRGNYGYTF.

This rearrangement joins TRBV6-5 to TRBJ1-2; 7 nucleotides align to TRBD1. Trimming removed 6 bases from V and 1 base from J; junction bases left unmatched: 5. Germline CDR1 reads MNHEY; CDR2 reads SVGAGI. This CDR3 contains 14 residues. For the CDR3, the DNA is TGTGCCAGCAGCCAGGGGGAATATAACTATGGCTACACCTTC. It yields the protein CASSQGEYNYGYTF.

This clone turned up a few times. The chain carries TRBV7-6 and TRBJ2-7, with a possible D match to TRBD1 (7 bases). The CDR3 is made up of 16 amino acids. Per germline, CDR1 SGHVS and CDR2 FNYEAQ. The ends were cut back, 1 base at V and 0 bases at J, with 13 bases in the middle. The CDR3 here is CASSLEVQGGSYEQYF. For the CDR3, the DNA is TGTGCCAGCAGCTTAGAGGTCCAGGGGGGCTCCTACGAGCAGTACTTC.